This T cell receptor (beta chain) was sequenced for a study of blood T cell repertoires in COVID-19 (TCRdb year 2020). Study-wide context: Samples covering the acute and convalescent phases of COVID-19 were provided by collaborators in the United States, Italy and Spain. A freely available public database, intended as a resource for researchers studying the immune response to SARS-CoV-2, is where the repertoires were released. The samples were drawn from the first 160 participants of the ongoing ImmuneRACE study and from 950 to 1,500 subjects provided by 6 global collaborators. Nearly every sample came with metadata listing a de-identified subject ID, COVID-19 status, age in years and sex. Where available, HLA class I and class II types were obtained from metadata supplied by the sample provider rather than from assay-based typing. The prospective study material was composed of cDNA or gDNA derived from T cells, B-cell-depleted T cells, or PBMCs. Subjects who had been exposed to COVID-19, were actively infected with it, or had recovered from it provided the deeply sampled blood TCRbeta repertoires that made up the dataset.

TCRbeta CDR3 regions were amplified from genomic DNA by means of the immunoSEQ Assay, a bias-controlled multiplex PCR. In the original analysis: The number of nucleated cells in each sample was estimated from the amplification of reference gene primers within the assay. Sequence reads were collapsed and filtered to measure the absolute abundance of every unique TCRbeta CDR3 rearrangement. For each sample, productive Simpson clonality was calculated as the square root of Simpson's diversity index across productive rearrangements. Imported from immuneACCESS, the table was reduced by TCRdb to in-frame sequences with V and J called. These copies leave out some clones; in studies compared against another copy, an unresolved V gene accounts for under half, and the cause of the remainder is not known. D and trimming were read from the DNA, whereas the V and J calls and clone size are those reported in that table. Counted in this sample were about 85,000 clones; 75% to 95% of them appeared once. About 2.5% of the sample lies in the top ten.

On this clone itself: It has no known antigen specificity. The input lacks base qualities; no much larger clone sits a single base away.

Each collaborating institution followed its own protocols to collect whole blood in K2EDTA tubes. For TCRbeta analysis, collaborator samples were shipped as frozen whole blood, as isolated PBMCs, or as DNA extracted from either sample type. The paper as a whole reports these results and caveats: Clinical and demographic metadata were provided uncurated, with the amount varying by source and participant.

V is cut back by 7 bases and J by 1 base, with 2 bases in the junction unmatched. Per the germline V gene, MNHEY is the CDR1 and SVGAGI is the CDR2. From the cysteine through the phenylalanine, the CDR3 covers 14 amino acids. Only the CDR3 region is kept as DNA, spanning 42 bases read in frame from base 1. The sequence was collected from a human donor with active COVID-19. The donor label of this sample is uncertain. The rearranged segments are TRBV6-5 and TRBJ2-3; the junction holds 10 bases that match TRBD2. The sequenced sample was peripheral blood. The DNA reads TGTGCCAGCACCACTAGCGGGGGCACAGATACGCAGTATTTT. Its protein reads: CASTTSGGTDTQYF.